The T cell receptor (beta chain) described here comes from a study of blood T cell repertoires in COVID-19. Study as a whole: PBMCs, B-cell-depleted T cells, or T cells provided the cDNA or gDNA that made up the material.

The CDR3 runs to 14 residues. V shed 3 bases, J shed 6 bases, and the junction held 8 bases outside the gene matches. The germline gives CDR1 SGDLS, CDR2 YYNGEE. The table came from immunoSEQ multiplex PCR; TCRdb's copy has only in-frame clones and leaves some out. The profile shows 270,000 or so clones, approximately 86% of them singletons. The J gene is TRBJ1-1, the V gene TRBV9, with 7 bases lining up with TRBD1. This sequence was found in a man in his forties or fifties with active or convalescent COVID-19. Sequences were obtained from peripheral blood. CDR3 DNA sequence: TGTGCCAGCAGCGGCGAACAGGGGACGTCTGAAGCTTTCTTT. Protein: CASSGEQGTSEAFF.